Presented here are 16 T cell receptor beta chains from one specimen sequenced in a study of blood T cell repertoires in COVID-19. TCRdb's copy holds only in-frame clones and misses some; the assay was immunoSEQ multiplex PCR. Among under 250,000 clones listed, around 86% were seen once. The sequenced material came from peripheral blood. The receptors were sampled from a woman in her 70s with COVID-19, enrolled during active disease.

The chain employs TRBV2 and TRBJ1-6; a possible D gene is TRBD1 (5 bases). V dropped 8 bases and J dropped 0 bases, with 17 bases sitting between them. The CDR3 spans 17 residues. CDR1 SNHLY and CDR2 FYNNEI come from the germline V gene. This CDR3 is CASGAVGTSSYNSPLHF. The CDR3 DNA is TGTGCCAGCGGGGCGGTGGGAACGAGCTCCTATAATTCACCCCTCCACTTT.

The rearrangement uses TRBV3-1 (or the pseudogene TRBV3-2) and TRBJ2-7; 8 positions match TRBD2. Germline CDR1 and CDR2: LGHDT and YNNKEL (reference sequence). V was pared by 1 base and J by 6 bases, with 2 bases of the junction left unmatched. This CDR3 has 13 residues. CDR3 region: CASSQAGGGEQYF. The CDR3 region has the DNA TGTGCCAGCAGCCAAGCCGGGGGGGGCGAGCAGTACTTC.

The J gene is TRBJ2-7, the V gene TRBV28, with D uncertain. Germline assignment: CDR1 MDHEN and CDR2 SYDVKM. CDR3 length: 14 residues. Trimming cost V 8 bases and J 0 bases, with 14 bases left between them. The CDR3 sequence is CASDSPGSSYEQYF. DNA for the CDR3: TGTGCCAGCGATTCCCCCGGTAGCTCCTACGAGCAGTACTTC.

Points on this clone: Other nucleotide sequences in the sample specify the same CDR3. The chain uses TRBV7-2 and TRBJ2-7, with TRBD2 matching 7 bases. Germline V CDR1 and CDR2: SGHTA, FQGNSA. This CDR3 comprises 13 residues. The V segment lost 2 bases and the J segment 3 bases; nucleotides outside the gene matches: 1. The CDR3 loop reads CASSLTSDYEQYF. The CDR3 nucleotides are TGTGCCAGCAGCTTAACTAGCGACTACGAGCAGTACTTC.

This clone was seen more than once but under ten times. The CDR3 DNA is TGCAGCGTTGTCGGAGAGACCCAGTACTTC. This codes for CSVVGETQYF. The chain uses TRBV29-1 and TRBJ2-5, with unresolved D. Germline assignment: CDR1 SQVTM and CDR2 ANQGSEA. This CDR3 spans 10 amino acids. V lost 4 bases and J lost 4, with 4 bases in between.

V gene TRBV5-1 combines with J gene TRBJ2-1; a weak D match, TRBD2 (6 bases). Germline V gene lookup returns CDR1 SGHRS and CDR2 YFSETQ. This CDR3 contains 14 residues. Deletions cut 4 bases from V and 8 bases from J, with 16 bases between. The CDR3 is CASSVTRTGDEQFF. CDR3 nucleotide sequence: TGCGCCAGCAGCGTAACTAGAACGGGGGATGAGCAGTTCTTC.

The chain carries TRBV18 and TRBJ2-5; D is ambiguous. V was cut by 2 bases and J by 2 bases, with 6 bases left in between. Germline V gene sequence: CDR1 KGHSH, CDR2 LQKENI. The CDR3 is 13 amino acids. Written as DNA, the CDR3 is TGTGCCAGCTCACCATTGCGGCAAGAGACCCAGTACTTC. It yields the protein CASSPLRQETQYF.

This clone was observed a single time. The chain employs TRBV7-2 and TRBJ1-2; TRBD1 matches 8 bases. Germline V gene sequence: CDR1 SGHTA, CDR2 FQGNSA. With V trimmed by 3 bases and J by 6 bases, 3 bases remained unmatched. The CDR3 is 13 amino acids. CDR3 protein: CASSFGQGDGYTF. CDR3 nucleotides: TGTGCCAGCAGCTTCGGACAGGGCGATGGCTACACCTTC. The full variable domain, rest sourced from reference TRBV7-2 and TRBJ1-2, is GAGVSQSPSNKVTEKGKDVELRCDPISGHTALYWYRQSLGQGLEFLIYFQGNSAPDKSGLPSDRFSAERTGGSVSTLTIQRTQQEDSAVYLCASSFGQGDGYTFGSGTRLTVV.

The rearrangement uses TRBV7-3 and TRBJ2-5, with 9 bases matching TRBD2. The CDR3 is made up of 14 amino acids. Unmatched junction bases numbered 5, after V lost 4 bases and J lost 5 bases. In germline, CDR1 is SGHTA, CDR2 FQGTGA. Written as DNA, the CDR3 is TGTGCCAGCAGCTCACTAGCGGGTCATGAGACCCAGTACTTC. Residues: CASSSLAGHETQYF.

The chain recombines TRBV10-1 with TRBJ1-2; D is unclear. Germline assignment: CDR1 WNHNN and CDR2 SYGVQD (reference sequence). CDR3 length equals 13 residues. The CDR3 sequence is CPRSPRGGFGYTF. CDR3 nucleotides: TGCCCCCGCAGCCCCCGGGGAGGGTTCGGCTACACCTTC.

The rearrangement joins TRBV28 to TRBJ1-1, with D perhaps TRBD1 (5 bases). The ends were cut back, 4 bases at V and 7 bases at J, with 13 bases in the middle. CDR3 length: 13 residues. CDR1 is MDHEN and CDR2 is SYDVKM in the germline V gene. CDR3 DNA: TGTGCCAGCAGTTGGACTCAGGGACTTGAAGCTTTCTTT. This sequence encodes CASSWTQGLEAFF.

In this sample, this clone turned up once. CDR3 in DNA: TGTGCCAGCAGTTTAGTGGGACAGAGTCTTCGGGGCTACACCTTC. This codes for CASSLVGQSLRGYTF. The J gene is TRBJ1-2, the V gene TRBV28; 7 bases agree with TRBD1. Germline V CDR1 and CDR2: MDHEN, SYDVKM. The CDR3 sequence is 15 residues long. The junction had 11 bases not matched to a gene; V was cut back by 2 bases and J by 8 bases.

The V call is TRBV6-5, the J call TRBJ2-7, with 7 bases matching TRBD1. The junction had 9 bases not matched to a gene; V was cut back by 6 bases and J by 4 bases. The CDR3 is 14 amino acids. From germline, CDR1 is MNHEY and CDR2 SVGAGI. The CDR3 DNA reads TGTGCCAGCAGCCTTTCGACAGGGAGATACGAGCAGTACTTC. Its translation is CASSLSTGRYEQYF.

In this sample, this clone turned up a few times. The chain combines TRBV7-9 with TRBJ1-2; tentative D call: TRBD1 (6 bases). Per germline, CDR1 SEHNR and CDR2 FQNEAQ (reference sequence). The CDR3 consists of 13 residues. Trimming shortened V by 2 bases and J by 4 bases, and 8 bases separated the two germline ends. Here the CDR3 DNA reads TGTGCCAGCAGCTTACAGGGGCTCTATGGCTACACCTTC. Its protein is CASSLQGLYGYTF.

The chain joins TRBV28 to TRBJ1-2; TRBD1 agrees at 7 bases. Germline V gene data show CDR1 as MDHEN and CDR2 as SYDVKM. The trim removed 2 bases at V and 8 bases at J, leaving 8 bases unmatched. The CDR3 runs to 14 residues. The CDR3 reads CASSLVGGTKGYTF. The CDR3 nucleotides are TGTGCCAGCAGTTTAGTAGGGGGCACTAAGGGCTACACCTTC.

V gene TRBV7-9 combines with J gene TRBJ2-7; 7 bases are shared with TRBD2. V was pared by 6 bases and J by 6 bases, with 5 bases of the junction left unmatched. This CDR3 is 12 amino acids long. Germline V CDR1 and CDR2: SEHNR, FQNEAQ (reference sequence). The CDR3 nucleotides are TGTGCCAGCAGAACCTCGGGAGGCGAGCAGTACTTC. It is translated as CASRTSGGEQYF.